These 12 T cell receptor beta chains share one sample of origin, sequenced in a study of T cells in Graves' hyperthyroidism and ophthalmopathy. From RNA transcripts, TCR beta CDR3 regions were amplified. First-round RT-PCR of the TCR CDR3 relied on the HTBI primer set. TCRdb redid the calling of the multiplex PCR reads with MiXCR, one entry per CDR3 protein. The sample includes about 560,000 distinct CDR3 sequences, approximately 15% of them seen just once. Material: blood. The receptor set was obtained from a young woman with Graves' hyperthyroidism.

The chain couples TRBV18 to TRBJ1-5, with 12 bases fitting TRBD1. The CDR3 runs 17 residues. Germline lookup yields CDR1 KGHSH and CDR2 LQKENI. V was clipped by 3 bases and J by 5 bases; unmatched bases: 8. The CDR3 reads CASSPRGGQGAHQPQHF. CDR3 nucleotides: TGTGCCAGCTCACCCCGCGGGGGACAGGGGGCGCATCAGCCCCAGCATTTT.

There are many counts of this clonotype. This sequence joins TRBV11-2 and TRBJ2-1; D may correspond to TRBD1 or TRBD2 (7 bases each). The CDR3 is made up of 15 amino acids. Germline CDR1 reads SGHAT; CDR2 reads FQNNGV. V lost 1 base and J 4 bases, leaving 11 bases between the germline ends. This CDR3 is CASSLGQGLYNEQFF. The DNA of the CDR3 is TGTGCCAGCAGCTTAGGACAGGGACTATACAATGAGCAGTTCTTC.

This clonotype was seen ten or more times. The chain joins TRBV2 to TRBJ2-1, with unresolved D. The CDR3 length is 13 residues. The germline gives CDR1 SNHLY, CDR2 FYNNEI. V lost 6 bases and J 4 bases, leaving 10 bases between the germline ends. Here the CDR3 DNA reads TGTGCCAGCAGCCCTTCAAGATACAATGAGCAGTTCTTC. This sequence encodes CASSPSRYNEQFF.

A note on this clonotype: This could be a read error, since a much larger clone is one nucleotide away. This chain uses TRBV20-1 with TRBJ2-7, with 7 bases identical to TRBD2. V lost 4 bases and J lost 5; bases outside the gene matches: 11. The CDR3 consists of 14 residues. Germline V gene lookup returns CDR1 DFQATT and CDR2 SNEGSKA (reference sequence). The CDR3 bases are TGCAGTGCTACCTTAACCGGGGGGTCCGACGAGCAGTACTTC. This codes for CSATLTGGSDEQYF.

The chain uses TRBV7-8 and TRBJ2-1; 12 positions agree with TRBD2. After removal of 2 bases from V and 2 bases from J, the junction contained 16 bases not matched to a gene. CDR3 length equals 21 residues. Germline CDR1 is SGHVS and CDR2 is FQNEAQ. The CDR3 loop reads CASSLKHSTSGRSRPYNEQFF. The CDR3 bases are TGTGCCAGCAGCTTAAAACACTCGACTAGCGGGAGATCCCGGCCCTACAATGAGCAGTTCTTC.

This clonotype was counted at least ten times. The chain has TRBV20-1 and TRBJ2-7; D possibly corresponds to TRBD2 (6 bases). CDR3 length: 14 residues. Trimming stripped 5 bases from V and 2 bases from J, with 16 bases between. Germline V lookup: CDR1 DFQATT, CDR2 SNEGSKA (reference sequence). The CDR3 DNA reads as TGCAGTGCTCTCCGCGGGACCCCAACCTACGAGCAGTACTTC. Translating it yields CSALRGTPTYEQYF.

This clonotype was seen ten or more times. V usage is TRBV10-1 and J usage is TRBJ1-1; 8 bases are a match to TRBD1. Trimming took 0 bases from V and 6 from J; bases not matched to a gene: 3. The CDR3 consists of 14 residues. In germline, CDR1 is WNHNN, CDR2 SYGVQD (reference sequence). CDR3 DNA: TGCGCCAGCAGTGAGTCTGGACAGGGAGCTGAAGCTTTCTTT. Translation: CASSESGQGAEAFF.

The chain employs TRBV4-1 and TRBJ2-7, with 12 positions matching TRBD2. J gave up 2 bases and V 1 base, and 6 bases lay outside the gene matches. Germline V gene lookup returns CDR1 MGHRA and CDR2 YSYEKL. The CDR3 is 17 amino acids. The CDR3 sequence: CASSQATGLAGPYEQYF. The CDR3 DNA is TGCGCCAGCAGCCAAGCGACCGGACTAGCGGGACCCTACGAGCAGTACTTC.

This clonotype came up a few times. The V and J genes are TRBV6-5 and TRBJ1-6, with D possibly being TRBD1 (5 bases). The CDR3 runs to 15 residues. The germline V gene has CDR1 MNHEY and CDR2 SVGAGI. V lost 0 bases and J 6 bases, leaving 9 bases between the germline ends. This CDR3 is CASSYSQVSNSPLHF. DNA for the CDR3: TGTGCCAGCAGTTACTCACAGGTCTCTAATTCACCCCTCCACTTT.

The V call is TRBV7-9, the J call TRBJ2-3; the D gene is possibly TRBD2 (5 bases). Germline V gene sequence: CDR1 SEHNR, CDR2 FQNEAQ (reference sequence). The CDR3 extends over 15 amino acids. Trimming removed 4 bases from V and 3 bases from J, with 14 bases in between. CDR3 sequence (DNA): TGTGCCAGCAGCTCGCGCGGGTTTGGGACAGATACGCAGTATTTT. It codes for CASSSRGFGTDTQYF. Complete variable domain (other parts from reference TRBV7-9 and TRBJ2-3): DTGVSQNPRHKITKRGQNVTFRCDPISEHNRLYWYRQTLGQGPEFLTYFQNEAQLEKSRLLSDRFSAERPKGSFSTLEIQRTEQGDSAMYLCASSSRGFGTDTQYFGPGTRLTVL.

V usage is TRBV27 and J usage is TRBJ2-3; D ambiguous. The CDR3 has 17 residues. Trimming shortened V by 1 base and J by 1 base, and 15 bases separated the two germline ends. Germline V gene data show CDR1 as MNHEY and CDR2 as SMNVEV (reference sequence). The CDR3 region is CASSLFGHLSGTDTQYF. CDR3 in DNA: TGTGCCAGCAGTTTATTTGGTCATTTATCAGGCACAGATACGCAGTATTTT.

In its sample, this clonotype was seen many times. The rearrangement links TRBV20-1 to TRBJ2-3; D ambiguous. V lost 0 bases and J 3 bases, leaving 10 bases between the germline ends. Germline CDR1 DFQATT, CDR2 SNEGSKA (reference sequence). This CDR3 spans 14 amino acids. The CDR3 region is CSAREPVGTDTQYF. CDR3 DNA: TGCAGTGCTAGAGAGCCCGTGGGGACAGATACGCAGTATTTT.